The source of this T cell receptor (beta chain) is a study of monozygotic twins with inflammatory bowel disease. The CDR3 has 15 amino acids. TCRalpha and TCRbeta cDNA was put through two nested PCRs of roughly 16 and 10 cycles. TCRdb reworked the 5' RACE reads into one entry per CDR3 protein, no DNA. The listing contains about 210,000 distinct CDR3 sequences. Blood was drawn at around 2.5 ml per donor. The sequence was collected from a human donor with ulcerative colitis or Crohn's disease, or a healthy co-twin of an affected twin (not recorded which). The chain uses TRBV12-3 or TRBV12-4 and TRBJ1-1; as DNA is missing, the TRBD1 call by TCRdb cannot be tested. Sequencing was done on a sample of blood. The CDR3 sequence is CASSPQGAGDTEAFF.